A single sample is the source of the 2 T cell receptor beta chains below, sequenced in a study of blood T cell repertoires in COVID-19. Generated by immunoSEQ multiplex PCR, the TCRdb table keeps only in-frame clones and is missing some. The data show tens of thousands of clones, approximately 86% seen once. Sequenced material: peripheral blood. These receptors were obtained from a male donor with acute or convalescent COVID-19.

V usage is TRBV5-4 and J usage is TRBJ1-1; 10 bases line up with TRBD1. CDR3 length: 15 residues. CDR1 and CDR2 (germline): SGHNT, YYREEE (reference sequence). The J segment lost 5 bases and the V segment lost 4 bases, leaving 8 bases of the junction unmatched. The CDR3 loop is CASSPGQGGVTEAFF. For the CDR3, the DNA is TGTGCCAGCAGCCCCGGACAGGGGGGAGTAACTGAAGCTTTCTTT.

This chain's CDR3 is CASRRRDRVSNEQFF. The DNA for the CDR3 is TGTGCCAGCAGGCGCCGGGACAGGGTAAGCAATGAGCAGTTCTTC. This chain joins TRBV3-1 (or the pseudogene TRBV3-2) and TRBJ2-1; 9 bases align to TRBD1. This CDR3 comprises 15 residues. V shed 6 bases and J 6 bases; nucleotides not matched to a gene: 9. Per the germline V gene, CDR1 is LGHDT and CDR2 is YNNKEL (reference sequence).